Below, 10 T cell receptor beta chains from the same sample are listed, as sequenced in a study of T-cell reconstitution after alpha-beta-depleted transplantation in children. During its preparation, the TCRbeta library received unique molecular identifiers. A single record per CDR3 protein comes from TCRdb applying MiXCR to the PCR reads. The table has about 200,000 distinct CDR3 sequences, roughly 15% seen once. The sample in question was PBMCs from the stem cell graft donor, obtained from the stem cell graft. Receptor source: a human donor who donated a stem cell graft to a child with acute lymphoblastic leukemia.

This clonotype has a count of ten or more. The genes are TRBV5-5 and TRBJ1-2; D might be TRBD1 (6 bases). Germline-derived CDR1 and CDR2 are SGHKS and YYEKEE (reference sequence). Trimming pared 4 bases from V and 4 bases from J, leaving 20 bases between. The length of the CDR3 is 16 residues. In DNA, the CDR3 is TGTGCCAGCAGCCCGGACAGCACAACGATCGGCTATGGCTACACCTTC. Translation gives CASSPDSTTIGYGYTF.

Concerning this clonotype: A read error may explain this, as a much larger clone is one base away. The chain couples TRBV7-9 to TRBJ2-1; unclear D gene. Trimming removed 6 bases at V and 2 bases at J, with 11 bases between. CDR1 is SEHNR and CDR2 is FQNEAQ in the germline V gene (reference sequence). The CDR3 totals 14 residues. CDR3 sequence: CASRTGGTYNEQFF. DNA of the CDR3: TGTGCCAGCAGAACTGGCGGTACCTACAATGAGCAGTTCTTC.

Of note for this clonotype: A much larger clone sits a single nucleotide away, making a read error possible. V and J are TRBV12-3 or TRBV12-4 and TRBJ2-7, with D unclear. The CDR3 sequence is 13 residues long. Trimming stripped 7 bases from V and 5 bases from J, with 15 bases between. The CDR3 loop reads CASTTWGFDEQYF. Here the CDR3 DNA reads TGTGCCAGCACCACTTGGGGTTTCGACGAGCAGTACTTC.

Ten or more counts support this clonotype. This chain connects TRBV7-2 to TRBJ1-2; D not certain. This CDR3 has 13 amino acids. Germline values: CDR1 SGHTA, CDR2 FQGNSA. Trimming stripped 3 bases from V and 4 bases from J, with 9 bases between. CDR3 sequence (DNA): TGTGCCAGCAGCTTGGGTCTACCCTATGGCTACACCTTC. Translating gives CASSLGLPYGYTF.

There are many counts of this clonotype. The genes are TRBV5-1 and TRBJ1-2; D call uncertain. CDR1 and CDR2 (germline): SGHRS, YFSETQ. There are 13 residues in the CDR3. V was pared by 0 bases and J by 8 bases, with 11 bases between. CDR3 bases: TGCGCCAGCAGCTTGGAACCGGGAGAAGGCTACACCTTC. It encodes CASSLEPGEGYTF.

The genes are TRBV7-9 and TRBJ2-1; possibly TRBD1 or TRBD2 for D (5 bases each). The CDR3 length is 17 residues. V gave up 8 bases and J gave up 2 bases, with 22 bases separating them. Germline V gives CDR1 SEHNR, CDR2 FQNEAQ (reference sequence). CDR3 loop: CASGSGMGETPYNEQFF. CDR3 DNA sequence: TGTGCCAGCGGCTCGGGAATGGGGGAGACGCCCTACAATGAGCAGTTCTTC.

This clonotype was counted between two and nine times. V is TRBV20-1 and J is TRBJ2-1, with TRBD2 matching 9 bases. V was clipped by 6 bases and J by 7 bases; unmatched bases: 22. The V gene's germline CDR1 is DFQATT and CDR2 SNEGSKA (reference sequence). The CDR3 has 18 amino acids. The chain's CDR3 is CSATLASGGRARLNEQFF. The CDR3 region has the DNA TGCAGTGCGACACTGGCGTCGGGCGGGAGGGCCCGGCTAAATGAGCAGTTCTTC.

About this clonotype itself: A much larger clone differs from this one at a single base, so this may be a read error. The chain recombines TRBV7-8 with TRBJ1-1, with a tentative D call TRBD1 (6 bases). Trimming took 8 bases from V and 8 from J, leaving 21 bases between them. The CDR3 totals 14 residues. Germline V lookup: CDR1 SGHVS, CDR2 FQNEAQ. CDR3 region: CASGGTRTVTEAFF. Here the CDR3 DNA reads TGTGCCAGCGGCGGAACGAGGACAGTAACCGAAGCTTTCTTT.

The chain joins TRBV20-1 to TRBJ2-1; 7 bases match TRBD2. V lost 8 bases and J lost 4; bases outside the gene matches: 17. The CDR3 loop spans 16 amino acids. The germline gives CDR1 DFQATT, CDR2 SNEGSKA (reference sequence). The CDR3 bases are TGCAGTACCACATCCCACCGAGCGGGACGGTACAATGAGCAGTTCTTC. This sequence encodes CSTTSHRAGRYNEQFF.

The table lists this clonotype with a few counts. The J gene is TRBJ2-5, the V gene TRBV12-3 or TRBV12-4; D uncertain. CDR3 length: 14 residues. Trimming stripped 1 base from V and 5 bases from J, with 11 bases between. This CDR3 reads CASSLVPAQETQYF. DNA of the CDR3: TGTGCCAGCAGTTTAGTTCCAGCGCAGGAGACCCAGTACTTC.